This paragraph reports one T cell receptor beta chain. The antigen is not known. Trimming removed 6 bases at V and 3 bases at J, with 12 bases between. CDR3 length: 14 amino acids. Germline-derived CDR1 and CDR2 are MNHNS and SASEGT. The sample belongs to a study of cytomegalovirus exposure and HLA in healthy donors. Primers for the PCR totalled 60 Vbeta and 13 Jbeta. The method was immunoSEQ multiplex PCR; TCRdb's version includes in-frame clones alone and lacks a portion of them. The sample has 180,000 or so clones; roughly 80% are singletons. Nominally healthy donors were sampled, though unrecorded immune exposures were likely. Overall study results and limits: CMV serostatus was the sole immune exposure information available.

Sequenced material: PBMCs. This TCR was recovered from a woman aged 18-29 years in good health and CMV-seronegative. The V and J genes are TRBV6-1 and TRBJ1-5; D is possibly TRBD1 (6 bases). The CDR3 nucleotides read TGTGCCAGCAGCCTGGACAGCCTCAATCAGCCCCAGCATTTT. The encoded protein is CASSLDSLNQPQHF.